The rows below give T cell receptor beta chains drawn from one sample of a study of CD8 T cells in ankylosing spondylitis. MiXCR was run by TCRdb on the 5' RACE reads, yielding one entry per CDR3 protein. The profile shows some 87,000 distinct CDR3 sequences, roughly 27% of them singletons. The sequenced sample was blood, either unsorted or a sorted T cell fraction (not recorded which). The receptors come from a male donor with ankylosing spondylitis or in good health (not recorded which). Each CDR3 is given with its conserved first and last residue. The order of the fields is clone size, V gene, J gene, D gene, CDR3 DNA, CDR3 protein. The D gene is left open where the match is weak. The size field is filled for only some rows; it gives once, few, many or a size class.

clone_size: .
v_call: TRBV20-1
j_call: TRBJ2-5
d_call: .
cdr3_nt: TGCAGTGCTAGAGACCCAACTAGAGGGGGGGAGACCCAGTACTTC
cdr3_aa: CSARDPTRGGETQYF

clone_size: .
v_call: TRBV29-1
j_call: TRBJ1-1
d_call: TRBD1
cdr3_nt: TGCAGCGTCCGACAGGGGGCAATGAACACTGAAGCTTTCTTT
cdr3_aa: CSVRQGAMNTEAFF

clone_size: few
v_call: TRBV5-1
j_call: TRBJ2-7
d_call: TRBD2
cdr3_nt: TGCGCCAGCAGGGGAGGCGGGAGCCCCACCTACGAGCAGTACTTC
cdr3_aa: CASRGGGSPTYEQYF

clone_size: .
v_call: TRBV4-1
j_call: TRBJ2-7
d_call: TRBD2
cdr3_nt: TGCGCCAGCAGCCCCTTTCAGCGGGGTTCCTACGAGCAGTACTTC
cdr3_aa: CASSPFQRGSYEQYF

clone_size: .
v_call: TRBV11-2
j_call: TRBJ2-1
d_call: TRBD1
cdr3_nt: TGTGCCAGCAGCCGGCGACAGGGGAATGGATACAATGAGCAGTTCTTC
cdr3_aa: CASSRRQGNGYNEQFF

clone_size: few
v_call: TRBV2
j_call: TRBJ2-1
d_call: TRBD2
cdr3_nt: TGTGCCACCAGTAATACCCTAGCGGGAGGGGTAAGCTCCTACAATGAGCAGTTCTTC
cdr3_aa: CATSNTLAGGVSSYNEQFF

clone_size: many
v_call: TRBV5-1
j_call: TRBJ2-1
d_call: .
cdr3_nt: TGCGCCAGCAGCTTCCCCCAAGGGGGTCGGCACGAAGGGGGTTACAATGAGCAGTTCTTC
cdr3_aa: CASSFPQGGRHEGGYNEQFF

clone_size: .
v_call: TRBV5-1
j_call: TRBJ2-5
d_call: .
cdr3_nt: TGCGCCAGCCGACGTAGCTCGACCCAAGAGACCCAGTACTTC
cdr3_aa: CASRRSSTQETQYF

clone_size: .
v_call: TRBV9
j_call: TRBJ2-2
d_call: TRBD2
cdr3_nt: TGTGCCAGCAGCGTAGGACTAGCGGGGGGGCCGGTCACCGGGGAGCTGTTTTTT
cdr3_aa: CASSVGLAGGPVTGELFF

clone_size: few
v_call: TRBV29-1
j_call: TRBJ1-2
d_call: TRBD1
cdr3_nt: TGCAGCGTTGCAACCGGGACAGTAAACTATGGCTACACCTTC
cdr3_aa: CSVATGTVNYGYTF

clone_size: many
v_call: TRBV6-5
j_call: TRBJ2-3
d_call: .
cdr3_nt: TGTGCCAGCAGTTACGGAAGGGGCTGGGGCACAGATACGCAGTATTTT
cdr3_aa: CASSYGRGWGTDTQYF

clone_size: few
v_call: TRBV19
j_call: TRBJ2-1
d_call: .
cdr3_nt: TGTGCCAGTAGTATGGGCGCCATCAATGAGCAGTTCTTC
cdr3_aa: CASSMGAINEQFF

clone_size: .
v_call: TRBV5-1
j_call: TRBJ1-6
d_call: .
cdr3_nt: TGCGCCAGCAGCCCCGAGAGAGGGAATTCACCCCTCCACTTT
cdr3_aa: CASSPERGNSPLHF

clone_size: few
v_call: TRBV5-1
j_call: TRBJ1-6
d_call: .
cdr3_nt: TGCGCCACCTCTTCGCAGGCCGGTTCACCCCTCCACTTT
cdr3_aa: CATSSQAGSPLHF

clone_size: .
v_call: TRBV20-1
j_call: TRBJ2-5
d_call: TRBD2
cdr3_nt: TGCAGTGCTCCCCTAGCGGGAGAGACCCAGTACTTC
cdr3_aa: CSAPLAGETQYF

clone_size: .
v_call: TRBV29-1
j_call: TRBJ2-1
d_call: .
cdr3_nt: TGCAGCGTCCCCGGATTGGTCAGCGAGCAGTTCTTC
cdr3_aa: CSVPGLVSEQFF

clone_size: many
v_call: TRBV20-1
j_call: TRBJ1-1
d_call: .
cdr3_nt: TGCAGTGCCCGTAGAGGAACCGGGAGGGGTACTGAAGCTTTCTTT
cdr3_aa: CSARRGTGRGTEAFF

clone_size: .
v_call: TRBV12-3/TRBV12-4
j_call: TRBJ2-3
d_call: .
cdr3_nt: TGTGCCAGCAGTCCCCTAGCGACACCCAGCACAGATACGCAGTATTTT
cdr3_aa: CASSPLATPSTDTQYF

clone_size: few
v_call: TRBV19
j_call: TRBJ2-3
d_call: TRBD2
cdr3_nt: TGTGCCAGTAGTATCGGGCAAGGTTGGGAGGGTACAGATACGCAGTATTTT
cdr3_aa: CASSIGQGWEGTDTQYF

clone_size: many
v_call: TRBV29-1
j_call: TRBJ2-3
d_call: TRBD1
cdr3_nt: TGCAGCGTTGGGACAGGGGAAGATACGCAGTATTTT
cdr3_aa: CSVGTGEDTQYF

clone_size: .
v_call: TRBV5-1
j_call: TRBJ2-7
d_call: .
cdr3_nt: TGCGCCAGCAGCTTGGCGCGGGGTGATATAGACGAGCAGTACTTC
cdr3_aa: CASSLARGDIDEQYF

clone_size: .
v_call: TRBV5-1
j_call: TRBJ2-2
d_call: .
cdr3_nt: TGCGCCAGCAGCTTGGAAAGCGTAGCGAACACCGGGGAGCTGTTTTTT
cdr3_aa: CASSLESVANTGELFF

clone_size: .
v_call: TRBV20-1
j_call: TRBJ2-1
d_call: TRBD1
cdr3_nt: TGCAGTGCTAGAACCTCTAGGGACAGGAGTACCAAGAACAATGAGCAGTTCTTC
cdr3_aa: CSARTSRDRSTKNNEQFF

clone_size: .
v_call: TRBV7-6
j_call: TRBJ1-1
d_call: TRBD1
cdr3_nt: TGTGCCAGCAGCTCCGGGACAGGAGGAGTCGGGACTGAAGCTTTCTTT
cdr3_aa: CASSSGTGGVGTEAFF

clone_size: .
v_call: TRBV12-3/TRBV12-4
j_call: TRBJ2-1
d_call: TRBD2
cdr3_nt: TGTGCCAGCAGCCGTGAACTAGCGGGAGAGGGGGATGAGCAGTTCTTC
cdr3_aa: CASSRELAGEGDEQFF

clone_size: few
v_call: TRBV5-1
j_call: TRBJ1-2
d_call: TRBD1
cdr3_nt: TGCGCCAGCAGCTTGTCTGCGACAGGGGGCGACGGCTACACCTTC
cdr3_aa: CASSLSATGGDGYTF

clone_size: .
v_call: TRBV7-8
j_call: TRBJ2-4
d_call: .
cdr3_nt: TGTGCCAGCAGCTTAGTGGTTTTAGGAGCAGCCAAAAACATTCAGTACTTC
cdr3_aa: CASSLVVLGAAKNIQYF

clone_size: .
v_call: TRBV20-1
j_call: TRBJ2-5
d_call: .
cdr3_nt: TGCAGTGCCGAAGGTCGGACTGGGTACCAAGAGACCCAGTACTTC
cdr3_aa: CSAEGRTGYQETQYF

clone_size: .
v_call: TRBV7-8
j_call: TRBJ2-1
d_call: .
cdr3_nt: TGTGCCAGCAGCCCCCGGACAGAGGCCTACAATGAGCAGTTCTTC
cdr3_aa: CASSPRTEAYNEQFF

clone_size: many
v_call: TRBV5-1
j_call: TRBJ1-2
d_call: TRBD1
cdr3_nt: TGCGCCAGCAGCTCGGGACAGGGTCATGGCTACACCTTC
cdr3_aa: CASSSGQGHGYTF

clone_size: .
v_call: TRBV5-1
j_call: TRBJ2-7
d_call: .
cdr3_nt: TGCGCCAGCAGCTTGGGGCCAGGGAGATCCTACGAGCAGTACTTC
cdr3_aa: CASSLGPGRSYEQYF

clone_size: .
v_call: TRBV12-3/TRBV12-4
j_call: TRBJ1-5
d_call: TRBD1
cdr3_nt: TGTGCCAGCAGTCCCGGTTTTGGCCAGGGGGCCGGCAATCAGCCCCAGCATTTT
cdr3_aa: CASSPGFGQGAGNQPQHF

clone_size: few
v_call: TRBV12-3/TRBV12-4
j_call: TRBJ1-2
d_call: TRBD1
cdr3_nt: TGTGCCAGCAGTTGGGAGGGACAGGGACTATATGGCTACACCTTC
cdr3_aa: CASSWEGQGLYGYTF

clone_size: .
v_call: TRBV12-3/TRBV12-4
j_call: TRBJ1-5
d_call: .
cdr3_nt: TGTGCCAGCAGTTGGTCATCGCAGCCCCAGCATTTT
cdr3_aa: CASSWSSQPQHF

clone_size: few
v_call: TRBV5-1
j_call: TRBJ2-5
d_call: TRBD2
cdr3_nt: TGCGCCAGCAGCTTGGAATTTAGGAGCGGGGGGACCCAGTACTTC
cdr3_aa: CASSLEFRSGGTQYF

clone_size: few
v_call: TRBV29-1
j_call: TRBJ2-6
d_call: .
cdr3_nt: TGCAGCGGGTTAAGGCTTGGGGCCAACGTCCTGACTTTC
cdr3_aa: CSGLRLGANVLTF

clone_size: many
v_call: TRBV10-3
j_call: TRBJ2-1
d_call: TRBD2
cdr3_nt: TGTGCCATCAAAGCGGGACTAGCGGGAACCCTACAGTTCTTC
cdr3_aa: CAIKAGLAGTLQFF

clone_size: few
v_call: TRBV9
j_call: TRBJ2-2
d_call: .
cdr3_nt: TGTGCCAGCAGCGCTGGAATTCGGCCCACAAGGAAAATGGAGCTGTTTTTT
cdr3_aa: CASSAGIRPTRKMELFF

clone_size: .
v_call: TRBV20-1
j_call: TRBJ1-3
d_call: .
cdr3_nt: TGCAGTGCTAGAGCCCCTATCAGCGGAAACACCATATATTTT
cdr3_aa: CSARAPISGNTIYF

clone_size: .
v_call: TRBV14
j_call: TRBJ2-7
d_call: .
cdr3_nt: TGTGCCAGCAGCCAAGAGGGGATACCCTCCTACGAGCAGTACTTC
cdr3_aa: CASSQEGIPSYEQYF

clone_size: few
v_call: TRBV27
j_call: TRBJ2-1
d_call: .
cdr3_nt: TGTGCCAGCAGTTTGGTCTCTGGGTTGGATGAGCAGTTCTTC
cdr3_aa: CASSLVSGLDEQFF

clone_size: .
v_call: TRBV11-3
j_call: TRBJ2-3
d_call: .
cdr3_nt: TGTGCCAGCAGCTTAGCAGCGAGCACAGATACGCAGTATTTT
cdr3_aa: CASSLAASTDTQYF

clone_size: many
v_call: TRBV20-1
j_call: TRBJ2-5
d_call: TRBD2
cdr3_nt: TGCAGTGCTAGTCTAGCGGCCACCTCACAAGAGACCCAGTACTTC
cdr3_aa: CSASLAATSQETQYF

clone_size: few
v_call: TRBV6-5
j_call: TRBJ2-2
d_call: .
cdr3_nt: TGTGCCAGCAGTTACTTCGGCGCGGGGCGGGGTGGCGGGGAGCTGTTTTTT
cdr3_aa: CASSYFGAGRGGGELFF

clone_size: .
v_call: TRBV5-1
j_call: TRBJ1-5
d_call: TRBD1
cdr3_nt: TGCGCCAGCAGCTCCACGACAGGGGGCTATCAGCCCCAGCATTTT
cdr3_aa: CASSSTTGGYQPQHF

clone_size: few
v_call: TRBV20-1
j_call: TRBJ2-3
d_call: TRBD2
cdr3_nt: TGCAGTGCTATGACTAGCGGGACGACAGATACGCAGTATTTT
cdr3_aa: CSAMTSGTTDTQYF

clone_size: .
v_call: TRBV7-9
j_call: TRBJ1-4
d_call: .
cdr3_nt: TGTGCCAGCAGCTTAGGGCAGGAAGGCGAAAAACTGTTTTTT
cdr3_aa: CASSLGQEGEKLFF

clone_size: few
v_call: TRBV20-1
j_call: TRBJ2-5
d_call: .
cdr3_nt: TGCAGTGCCCGCCTTGGGGGGAGTCAAGAGACCCAGTACTTC
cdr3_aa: CSARLGGSQETQYF

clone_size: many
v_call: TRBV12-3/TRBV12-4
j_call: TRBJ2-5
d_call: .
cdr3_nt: TGTGCCAGCAGTTTAGGGTACCAAGAGACCCAGTACTTC
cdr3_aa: CASSLGYQETQYF

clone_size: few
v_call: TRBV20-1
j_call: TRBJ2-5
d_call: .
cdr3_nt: TGCAGTGCTGTTCGGGACACGCAGCAAGAGACCCAGTACTTC
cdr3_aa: CSAVRDTQQETQYF

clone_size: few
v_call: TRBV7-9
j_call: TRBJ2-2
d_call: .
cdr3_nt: TGTGCCTTCCTAACCCAGGGCCCTACGAACACCGGGGAGCTGTTTTTT
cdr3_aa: CAFLTQGPTNTGELFF

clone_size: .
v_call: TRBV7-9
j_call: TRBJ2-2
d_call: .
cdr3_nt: TGTGCCAGCAGCTTGCGCTGGGCGAACACCGGGGAGCTGTTTTTT
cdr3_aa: CASSLRWANTGELFF

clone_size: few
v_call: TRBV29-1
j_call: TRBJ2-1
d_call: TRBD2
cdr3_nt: TGCAGCGTTGGCGGGGGGACCGAGTCCTACAATGAGCAGTTCTTC
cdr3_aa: CSVGGGTESYNEQFF

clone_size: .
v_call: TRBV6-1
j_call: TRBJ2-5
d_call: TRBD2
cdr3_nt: TGTGCCAGCAGTCTAATAGCGGGGGGGCGAGAGACCCAGTACTTC
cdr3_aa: CASSLIAGGRETQYF

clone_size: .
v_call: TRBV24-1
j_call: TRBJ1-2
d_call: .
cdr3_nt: TGTGCCACCAGTGCCCGGGGGAGTGGCTACACCTTC
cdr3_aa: CATSARGSGYTF

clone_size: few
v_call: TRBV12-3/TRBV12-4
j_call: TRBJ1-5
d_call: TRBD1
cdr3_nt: TGTGCCAGCAGTTTCGAAGCAGGGGGGAATCAGCCCCAGCATTTT
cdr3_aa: CASSFEAGGNQPQHF

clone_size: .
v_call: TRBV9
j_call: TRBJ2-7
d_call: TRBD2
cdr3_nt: TGTGCCAGCAGCGCCGGACTAGCCGTGGACGAGCAGTACTTC
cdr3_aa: CASSAGLAVDEQYF

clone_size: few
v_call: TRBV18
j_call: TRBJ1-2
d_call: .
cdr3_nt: TGTGCCAGCTCACCACCTAACTATGGCTACACCTTC
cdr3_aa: CASSPPNYGYTF

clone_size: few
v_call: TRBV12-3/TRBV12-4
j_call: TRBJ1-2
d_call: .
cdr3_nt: TGTGCCAGCATGGTGGCTTCGGGTGGCTACACCTTC
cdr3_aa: CASMVASGGYTF